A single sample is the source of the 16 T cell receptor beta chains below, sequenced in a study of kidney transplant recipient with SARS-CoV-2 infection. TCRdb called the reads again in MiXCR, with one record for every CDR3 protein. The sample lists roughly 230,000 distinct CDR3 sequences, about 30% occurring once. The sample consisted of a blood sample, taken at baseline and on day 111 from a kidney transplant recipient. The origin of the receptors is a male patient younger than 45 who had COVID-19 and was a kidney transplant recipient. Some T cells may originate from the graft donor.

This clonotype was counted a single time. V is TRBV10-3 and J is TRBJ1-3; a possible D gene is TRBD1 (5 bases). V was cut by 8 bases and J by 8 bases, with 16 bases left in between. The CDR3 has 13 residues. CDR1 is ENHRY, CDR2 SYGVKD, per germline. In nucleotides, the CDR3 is TGTGCCATCGGTGGGTCCGGGGGGGACACCATATATTTT. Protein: CAIGGSGGDTIYF.

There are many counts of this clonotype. The chain's CDR3 is CASMEGTLSYEQYF. The CDR3 nucleotides read TGTGCCAGCATGGAGGGGACGCTCTCCTACGAGCAGTACTTC. The chain recombines TRBV3-2 with TRBJ2-7; TRBD2 was called by the table and not checked on the DNA. TRBV3-2 is noted as a pseudogene. The CDR3 is 14 amino acids.

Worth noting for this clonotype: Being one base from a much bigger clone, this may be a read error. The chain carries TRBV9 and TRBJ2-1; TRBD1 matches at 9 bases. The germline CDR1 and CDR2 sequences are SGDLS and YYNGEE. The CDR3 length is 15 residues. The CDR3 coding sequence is TGTGCCAGCAGCGCGGGACAGGGTCTTTACAGTGAGCAGTTCTTC. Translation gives CASSAGQGLYSEQFF.

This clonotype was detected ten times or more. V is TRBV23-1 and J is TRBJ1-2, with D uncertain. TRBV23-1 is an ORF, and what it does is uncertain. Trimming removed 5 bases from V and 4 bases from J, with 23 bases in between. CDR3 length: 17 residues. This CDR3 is CASSNSILRRKTYGYTF. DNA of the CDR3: TGCGCCAGCAGTAATAGTATACTACGCAGAAAGACCTATGGCTACACCTTC.

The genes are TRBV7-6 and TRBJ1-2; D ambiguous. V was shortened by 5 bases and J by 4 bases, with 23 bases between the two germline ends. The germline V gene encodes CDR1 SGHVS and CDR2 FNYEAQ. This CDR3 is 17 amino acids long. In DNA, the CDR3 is TGTGCCAGCAGCCCAACCAATGAATCTCGAAAGACCTATGGCTACACCTTC. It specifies CASSPTNESRKTYGYTF.

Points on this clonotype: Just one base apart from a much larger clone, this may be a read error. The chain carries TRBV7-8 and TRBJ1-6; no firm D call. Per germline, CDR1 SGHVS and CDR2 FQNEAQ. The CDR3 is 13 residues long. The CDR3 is CANSKAYNSPFHF. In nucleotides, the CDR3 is TGTGCCAATTCGAAGGCGTATAATTCACCCTTCCACTTT.

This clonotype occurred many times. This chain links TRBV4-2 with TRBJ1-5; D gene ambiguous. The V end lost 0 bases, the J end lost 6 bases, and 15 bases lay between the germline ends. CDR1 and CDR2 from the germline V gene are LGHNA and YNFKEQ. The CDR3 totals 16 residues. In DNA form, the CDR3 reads TGTGCCAGCAGCCAAGATTACAATCGGGATGGTCAGCCCCAGCATTTT. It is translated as CASSQDYNRDGQPQHF.

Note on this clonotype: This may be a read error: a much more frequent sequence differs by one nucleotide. CDR3 sequence: CASSRMARSRKTYGCTF. In DNA, the CDR3 is TGTGCCAGCAGTCGTATGGCACGCTCTAGAAAGACCTATGGCTGCACCTTC. V gene TRBV6-8 combines with J gene TRBJ1-2; D remains unclear. Germline V lookup: CDR1 MNHGY, CDR2 SAAAGT. This CDR3 has 17 residues.

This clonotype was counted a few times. CDR3 bases: TGCGCCAGCAGTTGGGCTACAAGATCGCGAAAGACCTATGGCTACACCTTC. It is translated as CASSWATRSRKTYGYTF. The chain has TRBV10-1 and TRBJ1-2; no definite D call. Per the germline V gene, CDR1 is WNHNN and CDR2 is SYGVQD (reference sequence). The CDR3 consists of 17 residues. Trimming cost V 5 bases and J 4 bases, with 23 bases left between them.

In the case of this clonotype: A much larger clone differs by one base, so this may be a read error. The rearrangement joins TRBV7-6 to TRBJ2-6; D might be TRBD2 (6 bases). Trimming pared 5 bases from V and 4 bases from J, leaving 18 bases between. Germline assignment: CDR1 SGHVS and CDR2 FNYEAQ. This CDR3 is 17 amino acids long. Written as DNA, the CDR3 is TGTGCCAGCAGCCCACGCCCCGCGGGGTCAGGGGCCAACGTCCTGACTTTC. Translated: CASSPRPAGSGANVLTF.

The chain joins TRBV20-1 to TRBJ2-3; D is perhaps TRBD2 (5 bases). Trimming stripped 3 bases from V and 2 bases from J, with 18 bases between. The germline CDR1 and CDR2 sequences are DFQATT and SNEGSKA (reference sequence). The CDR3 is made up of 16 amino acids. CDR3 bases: TGCAGTGCTAGCCCTCCGCGGAGACTAAACACAGATACGCAGTATTTT. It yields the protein CSASPPRRLNTDTQYF.

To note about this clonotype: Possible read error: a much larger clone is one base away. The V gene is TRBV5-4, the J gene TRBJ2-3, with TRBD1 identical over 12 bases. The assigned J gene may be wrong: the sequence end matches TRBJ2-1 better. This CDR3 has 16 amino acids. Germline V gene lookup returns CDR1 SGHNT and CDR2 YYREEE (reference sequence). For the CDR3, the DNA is TGTACCAGCACCCCCGAGGGACAGGGGGCTCGGAATGAGCAGTTCTTC. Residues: CTSTPEGQGARNEQFF.

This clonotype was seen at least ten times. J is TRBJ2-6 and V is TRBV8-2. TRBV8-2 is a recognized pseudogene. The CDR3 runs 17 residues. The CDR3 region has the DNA TGTGGCAACGGATGCAGGATAACACAAAGTCGGGCCAACGTCCTGACTTTC. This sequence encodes CGNGCRITQSRANVLTF.

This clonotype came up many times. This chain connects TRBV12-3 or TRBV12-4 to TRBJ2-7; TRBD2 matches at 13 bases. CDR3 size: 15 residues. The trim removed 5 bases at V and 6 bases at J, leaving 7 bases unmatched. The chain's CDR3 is CASSLGLAGVREQYF. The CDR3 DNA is TGTGCCAGCAGTCTCGGACTAGCGGGAGTGCGCGAGCAGTACTTC.

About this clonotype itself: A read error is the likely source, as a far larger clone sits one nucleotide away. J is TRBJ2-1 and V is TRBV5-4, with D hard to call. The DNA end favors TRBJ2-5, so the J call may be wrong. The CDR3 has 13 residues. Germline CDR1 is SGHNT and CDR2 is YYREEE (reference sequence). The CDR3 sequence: CASSPDEQEIQYF. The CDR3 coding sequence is TGTGCCAGCAGCCCGGACGAGCAAGAGATCCAGTACTTC.

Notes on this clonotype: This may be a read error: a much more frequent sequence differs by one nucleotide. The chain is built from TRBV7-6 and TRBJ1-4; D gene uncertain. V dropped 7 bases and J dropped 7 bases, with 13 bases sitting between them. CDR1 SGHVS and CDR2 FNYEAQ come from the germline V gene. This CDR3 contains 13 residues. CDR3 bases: TGTGCCAGCAAGAGGCCGAATAGTGAAAAACTGTTTTTT. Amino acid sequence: CASKRPNSEKLFF.